The source of this T cell receptor (beta chain) is a study of preoperative IRX-2 immunotherapy in early breast cancer. Produced via immunoSEQ multiplex PCR; TCRdb's table is partial and in-frame only. The sample includes some 5,100 clones, less than 80% seen only once; the top ten take around 10%. As for treatment: preoperative locoregional IRX-2 cytokine immunotherapy. Samples came from a phase Ib trial of preoperative locoregional IRX-2 cytokine immunotherapy. Trimming removed 4 bases at V and 13 bases at J, with 16 bases between. The germline gives CDR1 MGHRA, CDR2 YSYEKL. The CDR3 is 12 amino acids.

This TCR derives from a human donor with breast cancer. The sequenced sample was tumor tissue, obtained before IRX-2 immunotherapy. The V call is TRBV4-1, the J call TRBJ1-2; D may be TRBD1 (5 bases). This CDR3 is CASSLEVGAVTF. The CDR3 nucleotides are TGCGCCAGCAGCCTCGAGGTAGGGGCTGTCACCTTC.